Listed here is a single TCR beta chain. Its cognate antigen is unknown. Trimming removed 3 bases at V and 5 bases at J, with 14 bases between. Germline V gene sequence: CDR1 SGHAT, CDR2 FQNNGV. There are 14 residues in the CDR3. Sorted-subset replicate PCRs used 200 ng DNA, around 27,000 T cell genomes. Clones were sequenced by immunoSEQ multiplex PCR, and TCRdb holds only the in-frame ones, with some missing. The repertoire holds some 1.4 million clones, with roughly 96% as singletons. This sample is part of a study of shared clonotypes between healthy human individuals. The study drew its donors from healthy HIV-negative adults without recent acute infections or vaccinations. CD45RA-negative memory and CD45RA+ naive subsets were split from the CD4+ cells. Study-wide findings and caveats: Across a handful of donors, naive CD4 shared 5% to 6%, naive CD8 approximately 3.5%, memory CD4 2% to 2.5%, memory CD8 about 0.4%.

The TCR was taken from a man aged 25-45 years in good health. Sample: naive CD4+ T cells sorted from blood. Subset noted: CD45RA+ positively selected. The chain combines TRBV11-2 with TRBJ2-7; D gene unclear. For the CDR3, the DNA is TGTGCCAGCAGCTTTCCAGGAGTCCGGCACGAGCAGTACTTC. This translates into CASSFPGVRHEQYF.